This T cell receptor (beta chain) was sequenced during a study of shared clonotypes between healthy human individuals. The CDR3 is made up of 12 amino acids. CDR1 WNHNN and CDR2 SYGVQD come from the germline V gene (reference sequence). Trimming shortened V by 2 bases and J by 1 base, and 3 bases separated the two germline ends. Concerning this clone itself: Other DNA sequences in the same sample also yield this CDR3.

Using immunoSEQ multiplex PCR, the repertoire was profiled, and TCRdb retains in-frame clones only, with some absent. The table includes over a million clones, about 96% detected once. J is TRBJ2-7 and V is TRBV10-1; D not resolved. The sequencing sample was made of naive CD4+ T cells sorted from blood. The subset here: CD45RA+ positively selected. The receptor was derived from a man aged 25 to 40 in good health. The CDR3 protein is CASSEGSYEQYF. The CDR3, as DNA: TGCGCCAGCAGTGAGGGGTCCTACGAGCAGTACTTC.